This T cell receptor (beta chain) was identified in a study of Ad26.COV2.S vaccination and SARS-CoV-2 variants. This table comes from immunoSEQ multiplex PCR, and its TCRdb copy is limited to in-frame clones, with some not included. There are some 370,000 clones in the sample; around four fifths occur only once, and around 7.4% lies in the top ten. The trim removed 5 bases at V and 4 bases at J, leaving 3 bases unmatched. CDR3 length: 13 amino acids. Germline assignment: CDR1 MDHEN and CDR2 SYDVKM. The sample's treatment: around 19 received Ad26.COV2.S at low or high dose, single or two shots; roughly 5 received placebo; per-sample allocation not given. Day 63 after the first injection of vaccine or placebo was the sampling time.

The starting material was peripheral blood, obtained in a trial of Ad26.COV2.S vaccine versus placebo. This chain uses TRBV28 with TRBJ1-2, with 8 bases aligning to TRBD1. The clonotype comes from a person aged 18-60 years who received the Ad26.COV2.S COVID-19 vaccine or a placebo. In nucleotides, the CDR3 is TGTGCCAGCAGTCTCGGGACAGGCTATGGCTACACCTTC. Its translation is CASSLGTGYGYTF.